One and the same sample provided the 8 T cell receptor beta chains below, sequenced in a study of blood T cell repertoires in COVID-19 (dated by TCRdb to the early 2020s). Receptors were amplified or captured by the immunoSEQ multiplex PCR assay. The source is immuneACCESS, and TCRdb retained only in-frame sequences with V and J called. Part of the clones is not carried over; for the studies checked, unresolved V genes explain less than half of this, and the remainder is unexplained. For this sample the table gives 200,000 to 300,000 clones, of which around 81% were detected only once. In total, the top ten clones hold about 1.9% of the sample. Sequencing used peripheral blood. All receptors come from a man aged 25 to 45 who had recovered from COVID-19.

The chain carries TRBV18 and TRBJ2-7, with TRBD2 matching 11 bases. This CDR3 spans 15 amino acids. CDR1 KGHSH and CDR2 LQKENI come from the germline V gene. The ends lost 3 bases at V and 2 bases at J; junction bases unmatched: 3. As DNA, the CDR3 is TGTGCCAGCTCACCTAGCGGGGGGGCCGCCTACGAGCAGTACGTC. It specifies CASSPSGGAAYEQYV.

This chain uses TRBV5-1 with TRBJ2-5, with D uncertain. Germline V CDR1 and CDR2: SGHRS, YFSETQ. This CDR3 has 12 residues. V was trimmed by 0 bases and J by 2 bases, leaving 2 bases between them. CDR3 DNA: TGCGCCAGCAGCTTGGCGCAAGAGACCCAGTACTTC. Translating it yields CASSLAQETQYF.

This clone was seen just once. The chain's CDR3 is CASSSLSGLAGDTEQFF. The CDR3 DNA reads TGTGCCAGCAGCTCCTTAAGCGGACTAGCCGGGGATACTGAGCAGTTCTTC. The chain couples TRBV5-4 to TRBJ2-1; the match to TRBD2 covers 8 bases. There are 17 residues in the CDR3. The J segment lost 9 bases and the V segment lost 3 bases, leaving 17 bases of the junction unmatched. In germline, CDR1 is SGHNT, CDR2 YYREEE (reference sequence).

This clone was detected once. The chain uses TRBV12-3 or TRBV12-4 and TRBJ1-5, with 8 bases matching TRBD1. The ends lost 1 base at V and 12 bases at J; junction bases unmatched: 5. This CDR3 has 13 amino acids. This CDR3 reads CASSLGRGHLQHF. The CDR3, as DNA: TGTGCCAGCAGTTTAGGCAGGGGGCATCTCCAGCATTTT.

The chain employs TRBV6-5 and TRBJ1-1; D uncertain. The CDR3 length is 13 residues. The germline V and J ends were trimmed by 6 bases and 0 bases, with 8 bases remaining between them. Germline CDR1 reads MNHEY; CDR2 reads SVGAGI. CDR3 loop: CASRDTLNTEAFF. CDR3 DNA: TGTGCCAGCAGAGACACCTTGAACACTGAAGCTTTCTTT.

The V and J genes are TRBV7-2 and TRBJ1-5; D perhaps matches TRBD1 (6 bases). V shed 5 bases and J shed 0 bases, with 17 bases lying between them. CDR3 length equals 17 residues. Germline V lookup: CDR1 SGHTA, CDR2 FQGNSA. For the CDR3, the DNA is TGTGCCAGCAGCCTAGGACCCGGGACACTTAGCAATCAGCCCCAGCATTTT. This encodes CASSLGPGTLSNQPQHF.

J is TRBJ1-2 and V is TRBV6-5, with TRBD1 matching over 7 bases. The CDR3 runs 13 residues. Germline V CDR1 and CDR2: MNHEY, SVGAGI. V lost 6 bases and J lost 6; bases outside the gene matches: 7. The CDR3 loop is CASSLQGKNGYTF. For the CDR3, the DNA is TGTGCCAGCAGCCTACAGGGGAAGAATGGCTACACCTTC.

CDR3 sequence: CASSKGQLGLYTF. In DNA, the CDR3 is TGTGCCAGCAGCAAAGGCCAGTTGGGGCTCTACACCTTC. This chain links TRBV21-1 with TRBJ1-2; the table's D call of TRBD1 was not tested on the DNA. TRBV21-1 is deemed a pseudogene. The CDR3 sequence is 13 residues long.